These T cell receptor beta chains were read from a single sample in a study of cytotoxic CD8 clonotypes in ibrutinib-treated CLL. Sequencing was performed with immunoSEQ multiplex PCR; in TCRdb, only in-frame clones are kept and a portion is missing. The table includes hundreds of thousands of clones, 60% to 75% detected once. The sample was PBMCs, taken after 24 months of ibrutinib treatment. The receptors here all came from a human donor with chronic lymphocytic leukemia. The CDR3 runs from the conserved cysteine through the conserved F or W. A D gene is named only where the DNA matches it firmly. Size values are once, few and many counts, or a class for expanded clones, and some rows have none.

d_call clone_size j_call v_call cdr3_aa cdr3_nt
. . TRBJ2-7 TRBV11-3 CASSLGQNEQYF TGTGCCAGCAGTCTAGGACAAAACGAGCAGTACTTC
TRBD1 few TRBJ1-2 TRBV10-1 CAREGQGLPGYTF TGCGCCAGAGAGGGACAGGGCCTCCCGGGCTACACCTTC
. . TRBJ2-5 TRBV1 CTSSQGYEDGEETQYF TGCACCAGCAGCCAAGGTTATGAGGACGGAGAAGAGACCCAGTACTTC
. . TRBJ1-3 TRBV7-2 CASSPRGGGGNTIYF TGTGCCAGCAGCCCAAGGGGGGGAGGAGGAAACACCATATATTTT
. . TRBJ2-5 TRBV29-1 CSVDEAQETQYF TGCAGCGTTGATGAAGCGCAAGAGACCCAGTACTTC
TRBD1 . TRBJ2-7 TRBV25-1 CASSWKGAGEQYF TGTGCCAGCAGTTGGAAGGGGGCTGGGGAGCAGTACTTC
. . TRBJ1-4 TRBV27 CASSLFSAGMSTNEKLFF TGTGCCAGCAGTTTATTCTCGGCAGGGATGTCAACTAATGAAAAACTGTTTTTT
. . TRBJ1-1 TRBV4-3 CASSQEGSNTEAFF TGCGCCAGCAGCCAAGAGGGCTCCAACACTGAAGCTTTCTTT
TRBD1 . TRBJ1-1 TRBV28 CASSPVQGANTEAFF TGTGCCAGCAGTCCCGTACAGGGGGCGAACACTGAAGCTTTCTTT
TRBD2 once TRBJ2-1 TRBV27 CASSLGLAGAHEQFF TGTGCCAGCAGTTTGGGACTAGCGGGAGCTCATGAGCAGTTCTTC
TRBD1 . TRBJ1-1 TRBV7-3 CASSSLDRGRPSTAFF TGTGCCAGCAGCTCCCTAGACAGGGGGCGTCCCTCTACGGCTTTCTTT
. once TRBJ2-1 TRBV29-1 CSLVGTLNEQFF TGCAGCCTGGTCGGGACTTTGAATGAGCAGTTCTTC
TRBD1 . TRBJ2-7 TRBV9 CASSVDRGSEQYF TGTGCCAGCAGCGTAGACAGGGGGTCCGAGCAGTACTTC
. few TRBJ2-2 TRBV9 CASSATTTGELFF TGTGCCAGCAGCGCGACTACCACCGGGGAGCTGTTTTTT
TRBD2 . TRBJ2-1 TRBV27 CASSFSGRDNEQFF TGTGCCAGCAGTTTTAGCGGGAGGGACAATGAGCAGTTCTTC
. . TRBJ1-2 TRBV6-5 CASSPEVGGYTF TGTGCCAGCAGTCCGGAGGTAGGAGGCTACACCTTC
TRBD2 . TRBJ2-5 TRBV29-1 CSADGTSGQETQYF TGCAGCGCCGACGGGACTAGCGGACAAGAGACCCAGTACTTC
. once TRBJ2-7 TRBV28 CASSPGWAYEQYF TGTGCCAGCAGTCCGGGGTGGGCCTACGAGCAGTACTTC
TRBD1 . TRBJ1-4 TRBV28 CASSSEGAANEKLFF TGTGCCAGCAGTTCGGAGGGGGCCGCTAATGAAAAACTGTTTTTT
. . TRBJ2-1 TRBV2 CASSDGGINEQFF TGTGCCAGCAGTGACGGCGGGATTAATGAGCAGTTCTTC
. few TRBJ1-2 TRBV7-9 CASSHGRAPNYGYTF TGTGCCAGCAGCCACGGACGGGCACCCAACTATGGCTACACCTTC
. few TRBJ1-1 TRBV25-1 CASSEFVAGGVKAFF TGTGCCAGCAGTGAATTCGTCGCCGGAGGGGTGAAAGCTTTCTTT
. . TRBJ2-7 TRBV28 CASSSPTVLASYEQYF TGTGCCAGCAGTTCCCCGACAGTCCTGGCTTCCTACGAGCAGTACTTC
. . TRBJ2-2 TRBV29-1 CSVIWGGELFF TGCAGCGTTATCTGGGGCGGGGAGCTGTTTTTT
. . TRBJ1-2 TRBV4-2 CASSHPGAFDYGYTF TGTGCCAGCAGCCATCCCGGCGCTTTTGACTATGGCTACACCTTC
. . TRBJ1-2 TRBV5-1 CASSLGPFQVDGYTF TGCGCCAGCAGCCTTGGACCGTTCCAGGTGGACGGCTACACCTTC
TRBD2 . TRBJ2-7 TRBV28 CATLGLAVPYEQYF TGTGCCACCCTGGGACTAGCGGTTCCCTACGAGCAGTACTTC
TRBD2 . TRBJ2-2 TRBV10-3 CAISEGGLAGITGELFF TGTGCCATCAGTGAGGGGGGACTAGCGGGTATCACCGGGGAGCTGTTTTTT
. . TRBJ2-2 TRBV30 CAWNRDTGELFF TGTGCCTGGAACAGGGACACCGGGGAGCTGTTTTTT
. . TRBJ2-7 TRBV10-3 CAISESDRAYEQYF TGTGCCATCAGTGAGTCTGACCGAGCCTACGAGCAGTACTTC
TRBD2 . TRBJ2-5 TRBV9 CASSVASSGNQETQYF TGTGCCAGCAGCGTAGCTTCTAGCGGAAATCAAGAGACCCAGTACTTC
. . TRBJ2-7 TRBV6-5 CASSYGVPVYEQYF TGTGCCAGCAGTTACGGGGTACCGGTCTACGAGCAGTACTTC
TRBD1 . TRBJ1-4 TRBV30 CAWRGGTGPNEKLFF TGTGCCTGGAGGGGAGGGACAGGGCCTAATGAAAAACTGTTTTTT
. . TRBJ1-5 TRBV6-1 CASTTTGLRDQPQHF TGTGCCAGCACTACAACGGGACTAAGGGATCAGCCCCAGCATTTT
. . TRBJ1-3 TRBV9 CASSVRGGGSGNTIYF TGTGCCAGCAGCGTAAGGGGAGGGGGCTCTGGAAACACCATATATTTT
TRBD1 . TRBJ1-1 TRBV27 CAVRQGLNTEAFF TGTGCCGTCAGACAGGGATTGAACACTGAAGCTTTCTTT
. . TRBJ1-1 TRBV28 CASHPSTGRANTEAFF TGTGCCAGCCATCCTTCTACGGGTAGGGCGAACACTGAAGCTTTCTTT
. few TRBJ1-5 TRBV30 CAWSPGAGSNQPQHF TGTGCCTGGAGCCCAGGGGCAGGGTCCAATCAGCCCCAGCATTTT
TRBD2 few TRBJ2-3 TRBV14 CASSQLPSGRSSTDTQYF TGTGCCAGCAGCCAATTACCTAGCGGCCGATCTAGCACAGATACGCAGTATTTT
TRBD1 . TRBJ2-7 TRBV7-9 CASSPDFDRADEQYF TGTGCCAGCAGCCCAGATTTCGACAGGGCTGACGAGCAGTACTTC
. few TRBJ1-1 TRBV27 CASSFLHTNTEAFF TGTGCCAGCAGTTTTCTACACACAAACACTGAAGCTTTCTTT
TRBD2 few TRBJ2-4 TRBV4-2 CASSLRELAGGKNIQYF TGTGCCAGCAGCCTCCGTGAACTAGCGGGAGGGAAAAACATTCAGTACTTC
. . TRBJ2-1 TRBV5-1 CASSLAVGLTGEQFF TGCGCCAGCAGCTTGGCCGTTGGACTCACGGGTGAGCAGTTCTTC
TRBD1 few TRBJ2-7 TRBV6-5 CASSDTRDRDF TGTGCCAGCAGTGATACCCGGGACAGGGACTTC
. . TRBJ1-2 TRBV28 CASSLTGEYYGYTF TGTGCCAGCAGTTTGACAGGAGAATACTATGGCTACACCTTC
. . TRBJ2-5 TRBV7-2 CASSSGGRETQYF TGTGCCAGCAGCTCTGGGGGGAGGGAGACCCAGTACTTC
TRBD2 . TRBJ2-1 TRBV2 CASSMATSGMANEQFF TGTGCCAGCAGTATGGCGACTAGCGGGATGGCAAATGAGCAGTTCTTC
. few TRBJ1-2 TRBV2 CASSEEAGKGYGYTF TGTGCCAGCAGTGAAGAGGCAGGGAAAGGTTATGGCTACACCTTC
. once TRBJ1-6 TRBV6-1 CASLPRDSPLHF TGTGCCAGCCTACCGCGAGATTCACCCCTCCACTTT
. few TRBJ2-3 TRBV28 CASSAGGAMTDTQYF TGTGCCAGCAGTGCAGGGGGGGCGATGACAGATACGCAGTATTTT